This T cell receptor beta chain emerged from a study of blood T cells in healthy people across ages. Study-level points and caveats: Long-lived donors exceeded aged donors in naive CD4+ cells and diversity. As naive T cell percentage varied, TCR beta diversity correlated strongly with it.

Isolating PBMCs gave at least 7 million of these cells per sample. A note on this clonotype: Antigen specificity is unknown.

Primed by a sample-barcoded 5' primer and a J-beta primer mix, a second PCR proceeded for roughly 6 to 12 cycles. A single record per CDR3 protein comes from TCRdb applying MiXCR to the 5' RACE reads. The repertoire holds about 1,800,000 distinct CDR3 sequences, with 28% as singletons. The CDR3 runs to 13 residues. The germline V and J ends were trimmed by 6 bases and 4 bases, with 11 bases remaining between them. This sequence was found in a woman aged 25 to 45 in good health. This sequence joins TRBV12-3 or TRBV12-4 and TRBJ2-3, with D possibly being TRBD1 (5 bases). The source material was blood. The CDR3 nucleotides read TGTGCCAGCAGCTGGCTCAGGGCAGATACGCAGTATTTT. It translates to CASSWLRADTQYF.